This T cell receptor (beta chain) was identified in a study of blood T cell repertoires in COVID-19 (dated by TCRdb to 2020 to 2022). General notes on the study: Collaborator samples came from the United States, Italy and Spain and covered acute and convalescent phases of COVID-19. The material from the prospective study consisted of cDNA or gDNA derived from T cells, B-cell-depleted T cells, or PBMCs. Subjects who had been exposed to COVID-19, were actively infected with it, or had recovered from it provided the deeply sampled blood TCRbeta repertoires that made up the dataset. The repertoires were made available in a free public database intended to serve as a resource for research on the immune response to SARS-CoV-2. The samples were drawn from the first 160 participants of the ongoing ImmuneRACE study and from 950 to 1,500 subjects provided by 6 global collaborators. The sample metadata nearly always contained a de-identified subject ID, COVID-19 status, age in years and sex. HLA class I and class II types, where available, came from metadata supplied by the sample provider rather than from assay-based typing. General study outcomes and caveats: Clinical and demographic metadata were provided uncurated, with the amount varying by source and participant.

The germline V gene yields MRHNA for CDR1 and SNTAGT for CDR2. V is cut by 0 bases and J by 1 base, and the space between the germline ends is 6 bases. The CDR3 covers 15 residues, taking in both the cysteine and the phenylalanine. Left in the record is the CDR3 DNA by itself, 45 bases read in frame from the first base. Enrolling through a virtual design, the prospective study's participants ranged in age from roughly 18 to 100 years and lived across more than 20 United States geographic areas. In the prospective study, participants were assigned to cohorts based on the clinical history participants reported in a screening survey and a study questionnaire. Mobile phlebotomists in the prospective study collected whole blood, serum and a nasopharyngeal or oropharyngeal swab from every participant. Over a 2-month period, participants in the prospective study had the option of providing additional blood draws and questionnaires. Blood samples from the prospective study were shipped frozen or at room temperature prior to DNA extraction.

TCRbeta CDR3 regions were amplified from genomic DNA using the immunoSEQ Assay, a bias-controlled multiplex PCR. Under the source paper's analysis protocol: Nucleated cell counts per sample were estimated from amplification of reference gene primers within the assay. To quantify the absolute abundance of each unique TCRbeta CDR3 rearrangement, sequence reads were collapsed and filtered. Productive Simpson clonality was computed per sample as the square root of Simpson's diversity index over productive rearrangements. TCRdb obtained this table from immuneACCESS and retained in-frame rearrangements with V and J assigned. These tables miss some clones; where compared with another copy, unresolved V genes account for less than half of the shortfall, and the remainder is unexplained. The D gene and trimming were derived from the DNA, and the V and J assignments and clone size from that table. In all, the sample holds hundreds of thousands of clones, and approximately 86% of those were seen once. Of the sample, 3.3% falls within the top ten clones.

Of note for this clone: It has no known antigen specificity. No clone much larger than this one lies a single base away; base qualities are absent.

This receptor chain uses TRBV6-4 and TRBJ2-2; possibly the D gene is TRBD1, per 6 matching bases. Sequencing used PBMCs or T cells enriched from blood (not recorded which). The sequence came from a woman between 40 and 50 years old with acute COVID-19. The CDR3 protein: CASSDSDRNTGELFF. The DNA reads as follows: TGTGCCAGCAGTGACTCGGACAGGAACACCGGGGAGCTGTTTTTT.